These 24 T cell receptor beta chains were sequenced from one sample in a study of T cell responses to AZD1222 COVID-19 vaccine (dated by TCRdb to about 2021). The time point label, read with the paper, signifies: about 28 days (+/-7) after the second vaccine dose. The method was the immunoSEQ multiplex PCR assay. What TCRdb holds here is the immuneACCESS table cut down to in-frame rearrangements. Part of the clones is not present; checked against another copy, under half of the missing clones reflect an unresolved V gene, and the others are unexplained. The sample profile shows about 110,000 clones; roughly 92% of them were found once. 2% to 2.5% of the sample comes from the top ten. This sample comprised peripheral blood, obtained 28 days after the second AZD1222 dose. The receptors were gathered from an adult who received the AZD1222 COVID-19 vaccine.

The genes are TRBV7-2 and TRBJ1-6; D gene ambiguous. The ends were cut back, 3 bases at V and 8 bases at J, with 14 bases in the middle. This CDR3 region has 15 residues. The V gene's germline CDR1 is SGHTA and CDR2 FQGNSA. As DNA, the CDR3 is TGTGCCAGCAGCTTCGCTAGTGTTGGGTATTCACCCCTCCACTTT. Its protein product is CASSFASVGYSPLHF.

This chain joins TRBV11-2 and TRBJ1-1, with D perhaps matching TRBD1 (5 bases). V lost 5 bases, J lost 7 bases, and 32 bases lay in between. Germline V CDR1 and CDR2: SGHAT, FQNNGV. The CDR3 contains 19 residues. The DNA of the CDR3 is TGTGCCAGCAGCGTCAGCAGGGAGTGGTTAAGAGATCTCCCATATGAAGCTTTCTTT. Amino acids: CASSVSREWLRDLPYEAFF.

The rearrangement uses TRBV7-2 and TRBJ2-1; tentative D call: TRBD1 (5 bases). The length of the CDR3 is 15 residues. V lost 1 base and J lost 8, with 15 bases in between. Germline V gene sequence: CDR1 SGHTA, CDR2 FQGNSA. The CDR3: CASSLGVRVSDEQFF. Here the CDR3 DNA reads TGTGCCAGCAGCTTAGGGGTCAGGGTCTCGGATGAGCAGTTCTTC.

The chain carries TRBV4-1 and TRBJ2-5; D is possibly TRBD1 (6 bases). Germline values: CDR1 MGHRA, CDR2 YSYEKL. There are 15 residues in the CDR3. The V end lost 0 bases, the J end lost 11 bases, and 19 bases lay between the germline ends. The CDR3 DNA follows: TGCGCCAGCAGCCAAGATCACGCCAGGGGACGGTTTCAGTACTTC. It translates to CASSQDHARGRFQYF.

The CDR3 region is CASTIRQAYGDTQYF. The CDR3 DNA sequence: TGTGCCAGCACGATTAGACAGGCTTACGGAGATACGCAGTATTTT. The chain has TRBV7-9 and TRBJ2-3, with D possibly matching TRBD1 (6 bases). The germline V and J ends were trimmed by 7 bases and 5 bases, with 19 bases remaining between them. Germline-derived CDR1 and CDR2 are SEHNR and FQNEAQ (reference sequence). This CDR3 has 15 amino acids.

The chain has TRBV2 and TRBJ2-7, with a possible D match to TRBD1 (6 bases). The V gene lost 3 bases and the J gene lost 5 bases, with 17 bases spanning the gap. The CDR3 is made up of 15 amino acids. Germline V gives CDR1 SNHLY, CDR2 FYNNEI. Here the CDR3 DNA reads TGTGCCAGCAGTGAGGGGGCCCAGGGTCCCCACGAGCAGTACTTC. Amino acids: CASSEGAQGPHEQYF.

The rearrangement links TRBV10-1 to TRBJ2-5, with D possibly being TRBD2 (7 bases). The CDR3 runs to 16 residues. The germline V gene encodes CDR1 WNHNN and CDR2 SYGVQD (reference sequence). The V and J ends lost 6 bases and 4 bases respectively, with 21 bases between them. DNA of the CDR3: TGCGCCAGCAGCTCGAGCCGCGGGGGCGCTATAGAGACCCAGTACTTC. Amino acid sequence: CASSSSRGGAIETQYF.

CDR3 sequence: CATSSPGQGSYEQYF. Here the CDR3 DNA reads TGTGCCACCAGCAGCCCCGGTCAGGGCTCCTACGAGCAGTACTTC. This chain uses TRBV15 with TRBJ2-7; TRBD1 is a possible D gene (5 bases). Per germline, CDR1 LNHNV and CDR2 YYDKDF (reference sequence). The CDR3 is 15 residues long. V shed 3 bases and J shed 0 bases, with 12 bases lying between them.

V usage is TRBV2 and J usage is TRBJ1-1; no clear D gene. The CDR3 is made up of 13 amino acids. Looked up from germline, CDR1 is SNHLY and CDR2 is FYNNEI. The V end was cut by 0 bases, the J end by 11 bases, with 13 bases between. CDR3 protein: CASSEALDGWAFF. The CDR3 DNA is TGTGCCAGCAGTGAAGCATTAGATGGGTGGGCTTTCTTT.

The chain is built from TRBV18 and TRBJ1-4; D call uncertain. Germline V gene lookup returns CDR1 KGHSH and CDR2 LQKENI. V was shortened by 4 bases and J by 0 bases, with 12 bases between the two germline ends. The CDR3 is 16 amino acids. The CDR3 here is CASSLTRPATNEKLFF. The CDR3 coding sequence is TGTGCCAGCTCACTCACGCGGCCAGCAACTAATGAAAAACTGTTTTTT.

This chain links TRBV7-9 with TRBJ1-6, with unresolved D. The germline V gene encodes CDR1 SEHNR and CDR2 FQNEAQ (reference sequence). V lost 5 bases and J 13 bases, leaving 9 bases between the germline ends. The CDR3 covers 11 residues. CDR3 in DNA: TGTGCCAGCAGCCCCGGGAGTCCCCTCCACTTT. Protein: CASSPGSPLHF.

The J gene is TRBJ2-1, the V gene TRBV7-4; no reliable D call. Per the germline V gene, CDR1 is SGHVT and CDR2 is SQSDAQ. The V end lost 4 bases, the J end lost 6 bases, and 16 bases lay between the germline ends. The CDR3 has 15 amino acids. DNA for the CDR3: TGTGCCAGCAGCTCTCGACCCCAAACCATCAATGAGCAGTTCTTC. It codes for CASSSRPQTINEQFF.

The chain couples TRBV7-9 to TRBJ1-2, with a weak D call TRBD1 (6 bases). This CDR3 is built from 15 residues. V dropped 8 bases and J dropped 2 bases, with 18 bases sitting between them. The V gene's germline CDR1 is SEHNR and CDR2 FQNEAQ (reference sequence). The CDR3 DNA sequence: TGTGCCAGCTCGGCCCCACACACAGGGAACTATGGCTACACCTTC. This translates into CASSAPHTGNYGYTF.

This chain links TRBV18 with TRBJ2-1, with TRBD2 matching over 10 bases. Trimming cost V 4 bases and J 10 bases; bases outside gene matches: 7. CDR3 length equals 14 residues. From germline, CDR1 is KGHSH and CDR2 LQKENI. The CDR3 loop is CASSLLAGVSEQFF. The CDR3, as DNA: TGTGCCAGCTCACTTCTAGCGGGGGTTTCGGAGCAGTTCTTC.

The V gene is TRBV5-1, the J gene TRBJ1-1; D may be TRBD1 (6 bases). Germline V CDR1 and CDR2: SGHRS, YFSETQ. The CDR3 has 15 amino acids. V was clipped by 4 bases and J by 4 bases, with 17 bases between them. Here the CDR3 DNA reads TGCGCCAGCAGCCGGCCACAGGGTGAGGGCACTGAAGCTTTCTTT. It encodes CASSRPQGEGTEAFF.

This chain links TRBV5-8 with TRBJ1-2, with 9 bases fitting TRBD1. J lost 8 bases, V lost 4 bases, and 12 bases had no gene match. This CDR3 has 15 residues. The germline CDR1 and CDR2 sequences are SGHTS and YDEGEE. The DNA for the CDR3 is TGTGCCAGCAGCCCAATTTCCGGACAGGGGCGAGGCTACACCTTC. Amino acids: CASSPISGQGRGYTF.

The rearrangement links TRBV18 to TRBJ2-5; D might be TRBD2 (6 bases). The CDR3 covers 16 residues. Germline V gives CDR1 KGHSH, CDR2 LQKENI. Trimming cost V 1 base and J 5 bases, with 17 bases left between them. DNA of the CDR3: TGTGCCAGCTCACCACGTAGGGATCATCGGGGGGAGACCCAGTACTTC. Residues: CASSPRRDHRGETQYF.

To note about this clone: This CDR3 is also generated by other DNA sequences in the sample. J is TRBJ1-2 and V is TRBV10-2; TRBD1 matches at 7 bases. The CDR3 covers 15 residues. CDR1 and CDR2 from the germline V gene are WSHSY and SAAADI. Losses at the gene ends were 3 bases for V and 2 bases for J; bases not matched to a gene: 6. CDR3 coding DNA: TGCGCCAGCAGTGACCCCCAGGGGGGAAACTATGGCTACACCTTC. Translating gives CASSDPQGGNYGYTF.

This clone has a handful of counts. V gene TRBV3-1 (or the pseudogene TRBV3-2) combines with J gene TRBJ1-4, with unresolved D. The ends were cut back, 4 bases at V and 5 bases at J, with 11 bases in the middle. This CDR3 comprises 14 residues. Germline CDR1 reads LGHDT; CDR2 reads YNNKEL (reference sequence). The CDR3 loop is CASSPRAGNEKLFF. DNA for the CDR3: TGTGCCAGCAGCCCCCGGGCCGGGAATGAAAAACTGTTTTTT.

The chain is built from TRBV7-9 and TRBJ2-2, with 7 bases fitting TRBD2. V dropped 5 bases and J dropped 5; count of bases not matched to a gene: 11. The CDR3 is 16 residues long. Germline V gives CDR1 SEHNR, CDR2 FQNEAQ (reference sequence). DNA of the CDR3: TGTGCCAGCAGCCCCGCGGGGAGGGCGAGGACCGGGGAGCTGTTTTTT. It codes for CASSPAGRARTGELFF.

The genes are TRBV6-2 or TRBV6-3 and TRBJ2-2; possible D gene TRBD1, 5 bases. V dropped 2 bases and J dropped 3 bases, with 7 bases sitting between them. Germline V lookup: CDR1 MNHEY, CDR2 SVGEGT. The CDR3 length is 14 residues. The CDR3 spells CASSYLTDTGELFF. The CDR3 coding sequence is TGTGCCAGCAGTTACCTGACAGACACCGGGGAGCTGTTTTTT.

J is TRBJ2-1 and V is TRBV18, with 7 bases aligning to TRBD2. The germline V gene has CDR1 KGHSH and CDR2 LQKENI. There are 15 residues in the CDR3. The ends lost 3 bases at V and 6 bases at J; junction bases unmatched: 8. The chain's CDR3 is CASSPGGVAANEQFF. As DNA, the CDR3 is TGTGCCAGCTCACCGGGAGGGGTAGCGGCCAATGAGCAGTTCTTC.

The V gene is TRBV7-6, the J gene TRBJ1-6; D unclear. This CDR3 has 16 residues. The V gene's germline CDR1 is SGHVS and CDR2 FNYEAQ. The V and J ends lost 6 bases and 0 bases respectively, with 12 bases between them. The CDR3 spells CASSHGGSSYNSPLHF. CDR3 sequence (DNA): TGTGCCAGCAGTCACGGTGGGAGCTCCTATAATTCACCCCTCCACTTT. Together with reference TRBV7-6 and TRBJ1-6, the CDR3 gives the full variable domain: GAGVSQSPRYKVTKRGQDVALRCDPISGHVSLYWYRQALGQGPEFLTYFNYEAQQDKSGLPNDRFSAERPEGSISTLTIQRTEQRDSAMYRCASSHGGSSYNSPLHFGNGTRLTVT.

The chain carries TRBV7-9 and TRBJ1-6; D might be TRBD1 (5 bases). Trimming cost V 4 bases and J 5 bases, with 18 bases left between them. Germline CDR1 is SEHNR and CDR2 is FQNEAQ (reference sequence). The CDR3 has 17 residues. CDR3 sequence (DNA): TGTGCCAGCAGCTCCCCCGGGCAGGGTGGGAATAATTCACCCCTCCACTTT. Amino acids: CASSSPGQGGNNSPLHF.